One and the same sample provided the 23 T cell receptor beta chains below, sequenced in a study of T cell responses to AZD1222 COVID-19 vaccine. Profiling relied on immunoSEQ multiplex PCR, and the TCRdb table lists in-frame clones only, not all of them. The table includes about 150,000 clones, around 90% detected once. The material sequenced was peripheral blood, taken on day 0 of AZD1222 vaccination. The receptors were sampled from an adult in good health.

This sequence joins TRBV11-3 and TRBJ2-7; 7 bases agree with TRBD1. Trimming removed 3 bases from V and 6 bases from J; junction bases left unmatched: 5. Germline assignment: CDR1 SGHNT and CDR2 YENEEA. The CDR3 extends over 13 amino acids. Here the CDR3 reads CASSLEGGSEQYF. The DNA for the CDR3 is TGTGCCAGCAGCTTGGAAGGGGGCAGCGAGCAGTACTTC.

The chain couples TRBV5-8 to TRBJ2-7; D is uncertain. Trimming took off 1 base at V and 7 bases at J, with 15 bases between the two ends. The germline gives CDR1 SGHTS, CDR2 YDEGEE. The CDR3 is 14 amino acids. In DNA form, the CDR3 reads TGTGCCAGCAGCTTGTCCGGGTCCTGGGGAGAGCAGTACTTC. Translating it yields CASSLSGSWGEQYF. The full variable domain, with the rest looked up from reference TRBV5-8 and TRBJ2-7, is EAGVTQSPTHLIKTRGQQATLRCSPISGHTSVYWYQQALGLGLQFLLWYDEGEERNRGNFPPRFSGRQFPNYSSELNVNALELEDSALYLCASSLSGSWGEQYFGPGTRLTVT.

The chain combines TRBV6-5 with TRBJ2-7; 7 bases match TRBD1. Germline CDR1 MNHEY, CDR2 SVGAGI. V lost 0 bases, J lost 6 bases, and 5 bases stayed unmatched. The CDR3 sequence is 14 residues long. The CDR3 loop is CASSYSTGLGEQYF. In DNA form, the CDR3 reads TGTGCCAGCAGTTACTCGACAGGGTTGGGCGAGCAGTACTTC.

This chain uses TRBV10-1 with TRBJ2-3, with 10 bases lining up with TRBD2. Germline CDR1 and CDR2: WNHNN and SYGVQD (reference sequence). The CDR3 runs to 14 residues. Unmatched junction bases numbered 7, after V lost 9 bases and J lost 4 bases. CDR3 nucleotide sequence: TGCGCCAGTAAGAGCGGGGGGGAATCAGATACGCAGTATTTT. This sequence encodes CASKSGGESDTQYF.

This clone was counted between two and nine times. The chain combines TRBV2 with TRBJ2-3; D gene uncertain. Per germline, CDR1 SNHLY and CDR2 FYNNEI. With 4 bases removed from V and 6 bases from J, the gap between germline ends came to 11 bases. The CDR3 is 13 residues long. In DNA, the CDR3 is TGTGCCAGCAGTGTCAGCTCCTTGGATACGCAGTATTTT. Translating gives CASSVSSLDTQYF.

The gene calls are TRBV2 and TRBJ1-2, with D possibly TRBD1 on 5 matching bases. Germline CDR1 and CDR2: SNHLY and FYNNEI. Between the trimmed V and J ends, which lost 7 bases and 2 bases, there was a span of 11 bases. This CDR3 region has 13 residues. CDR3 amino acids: CASTTGVNYGYTF. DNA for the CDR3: TGTGCCAGCACCACAGGAGTCAACTATGGCTACACCTTC.

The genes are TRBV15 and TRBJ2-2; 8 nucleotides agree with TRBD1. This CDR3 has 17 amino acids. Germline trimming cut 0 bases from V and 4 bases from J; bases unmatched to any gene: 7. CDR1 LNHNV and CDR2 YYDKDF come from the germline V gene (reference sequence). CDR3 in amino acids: CATSRDFSGGGTGELFF. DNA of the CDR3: TGTGCCACCAGCAGAGATTTTTCAGGGGGCGGCACCGGGGAGCTGTTTTTT. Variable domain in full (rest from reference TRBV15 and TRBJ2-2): DAMVIQNPRYQVTQFGKPVTLSCSQTLNHNVMYWYQQKSSQAPKLLFHYYDKDFNNEADTPDNFQSRRPNTSFCFLDIRSPGLGDTAMYLCATSRDFSGGGTGELFFGEGSRLTVL.

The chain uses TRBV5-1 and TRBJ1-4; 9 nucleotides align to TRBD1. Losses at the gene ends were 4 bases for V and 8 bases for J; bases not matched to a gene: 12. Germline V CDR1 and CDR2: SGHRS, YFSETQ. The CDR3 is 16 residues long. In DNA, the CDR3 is TGCGCCAGCAGCCGAAACATACAGGGGGCAGGCGAAAAACTGTTTTTT. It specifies CASSRNIQGAGEKLFF.

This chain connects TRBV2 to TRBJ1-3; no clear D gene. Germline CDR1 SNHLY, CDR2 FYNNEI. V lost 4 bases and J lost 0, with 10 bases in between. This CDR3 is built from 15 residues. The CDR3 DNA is TGTGCCAGCAGTGTCGATCGGGGCTCTGGAAACACCATATATTTT. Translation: CASSVDRGSGNTIYF.

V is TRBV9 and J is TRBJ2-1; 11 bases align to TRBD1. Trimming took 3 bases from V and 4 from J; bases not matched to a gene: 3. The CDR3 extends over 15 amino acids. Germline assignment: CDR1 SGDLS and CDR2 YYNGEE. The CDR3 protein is CASSAGTGGYNEQFF. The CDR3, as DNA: TGTGCCAGCAGCGCCGGGACAGGGGGTTACAATGAGCAGTTCTTC.

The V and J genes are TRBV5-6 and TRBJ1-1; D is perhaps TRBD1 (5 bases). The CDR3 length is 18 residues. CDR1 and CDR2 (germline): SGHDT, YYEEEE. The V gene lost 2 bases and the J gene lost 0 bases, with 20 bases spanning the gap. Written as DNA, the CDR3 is TGTGCCAGCAGCTTTCTGTCGGGGCCCTCAGCCATGAACACTGAAGCTTTCTTT. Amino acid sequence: CASSFLSGPSAMNTEAFF.

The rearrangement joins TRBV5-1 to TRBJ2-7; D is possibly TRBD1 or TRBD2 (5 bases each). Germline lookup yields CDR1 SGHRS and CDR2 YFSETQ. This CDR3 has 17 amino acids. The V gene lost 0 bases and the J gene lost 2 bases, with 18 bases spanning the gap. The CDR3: CASSLASGTSGAYEQYF. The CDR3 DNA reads TGCGCCAGCAGCTTGGCATCCGGGACCTCAGGCGCCTACGAGCAGTACTTC.

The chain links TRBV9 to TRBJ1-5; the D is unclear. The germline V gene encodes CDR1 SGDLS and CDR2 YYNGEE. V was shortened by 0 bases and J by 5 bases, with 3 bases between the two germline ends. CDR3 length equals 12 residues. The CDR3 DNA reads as TGTGCCAGCAGCGTAGGCGATCAGCCCCAGCATTTT. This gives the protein CASSVGDQPQHF.

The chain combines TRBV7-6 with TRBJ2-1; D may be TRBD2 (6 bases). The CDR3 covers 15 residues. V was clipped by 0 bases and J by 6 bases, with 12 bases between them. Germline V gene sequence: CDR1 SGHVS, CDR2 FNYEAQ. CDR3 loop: CASSLAPTGGNEQFF. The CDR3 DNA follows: TGTGCCAGCAGCTTAGCGCCTACCGGGGGCAATGAGCAGTTCTTC.

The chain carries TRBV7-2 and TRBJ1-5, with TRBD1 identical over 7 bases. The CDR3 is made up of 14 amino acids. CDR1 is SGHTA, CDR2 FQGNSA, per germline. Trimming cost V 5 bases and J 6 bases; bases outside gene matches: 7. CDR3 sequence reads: CASSPRQGRQPQHF. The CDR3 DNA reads TGTGCCAGCAGCCCTCGACAGGGACGTCAGCCCCAGCATTTT.

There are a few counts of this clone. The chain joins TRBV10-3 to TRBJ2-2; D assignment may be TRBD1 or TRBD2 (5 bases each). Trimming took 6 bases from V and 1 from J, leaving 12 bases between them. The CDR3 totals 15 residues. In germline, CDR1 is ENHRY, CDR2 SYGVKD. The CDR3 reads CAISRDLGNTGELFF. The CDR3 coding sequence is TGTGCCATCAGCCGGGACCTGGGGAACACCGGGGAGCTGTTTTTT.

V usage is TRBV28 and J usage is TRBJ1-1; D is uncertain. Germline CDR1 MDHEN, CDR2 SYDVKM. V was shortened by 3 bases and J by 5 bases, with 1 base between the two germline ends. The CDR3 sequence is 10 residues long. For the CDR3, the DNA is TGTGCCAGCAGTTTGACTGAAGCTTTCTTT. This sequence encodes CASSLTEAFF. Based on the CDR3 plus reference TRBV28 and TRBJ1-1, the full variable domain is DVKVTQSSRYLVKRTGEKVFLECVQDMDHENMFWYRQDPGLGLRLIYFSYDVKMKEKGDIPEGYSVSREKKERFSLILESASTNQTSMYLCASSLTEAFFGQGTRLTVV.

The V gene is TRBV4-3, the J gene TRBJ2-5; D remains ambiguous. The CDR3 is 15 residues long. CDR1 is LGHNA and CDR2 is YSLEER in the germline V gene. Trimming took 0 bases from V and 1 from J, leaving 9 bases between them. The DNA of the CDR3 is TGCGCCAGCAGCCAAGAAAAACCACTCCAAGAGACCCAGTACTTC. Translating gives CASSQEKPLQETQYF.

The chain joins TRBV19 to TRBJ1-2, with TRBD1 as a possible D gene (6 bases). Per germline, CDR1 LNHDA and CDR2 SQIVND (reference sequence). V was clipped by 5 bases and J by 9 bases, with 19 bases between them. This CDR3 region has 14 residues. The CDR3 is CASSDDRRSRSYTF. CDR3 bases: TGTGCCAGTAGTGACGACAGGCGTTCGCGGAGCTACACCTTC.

For the CDR3, the DNA is TGTGCCAGCAGCTTAGCGATGGGGGGACGCGAGCAGTACTTC. Amino acids: CASSLAMGGREQYF. This sequence joins TRBV7-2 and TRBJ2-7, with D possibly being TRBD2 (6 bases). The CDR3 contains 14 residues. V was clipped by 0 bases and J by 6 bases, with 12 bases between them. The germline gives CDR1 SGHTA, CDR2 FQGNSA. Full variable domain (remainder filled in from reference TRBV7-2 and TRBJ2-7): GAGVSQSPSNKVTEKGKDVELRCDPISGHTALYWYRQSLGQGLEFLIYFQGNSAPDKSGLPSDRFSAERTGGSVSTLTIQRTQQEDSAVYLCASSLAMGGREQYFGPGTRLTVT.

The CDR3 DNA is TGTGCCAGCAGCGATACAGGGTTCCCTGAAGCTTTCTTT. Its protein is CASSDTGFPEAFF. The chain couples TRBV7-2 to TRBJ1-1, with D possibly TRBD1 on 6 matching bases. Germline V CDR1 and CDR2: SGHTA, FQGNSA. The length of the CDR3 is 13 residues. Trimming cost V 5 bases and J 6 bases, with 13 bases left between them.

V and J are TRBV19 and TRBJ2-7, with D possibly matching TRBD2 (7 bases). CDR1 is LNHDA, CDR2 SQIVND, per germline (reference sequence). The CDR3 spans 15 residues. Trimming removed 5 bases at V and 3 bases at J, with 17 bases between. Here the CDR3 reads CASSGSRGGHYEQYF. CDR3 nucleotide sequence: TGTGCCAGTAGTGGGAGTAGGGGGGGACACTACGAGCAGTACTTC.

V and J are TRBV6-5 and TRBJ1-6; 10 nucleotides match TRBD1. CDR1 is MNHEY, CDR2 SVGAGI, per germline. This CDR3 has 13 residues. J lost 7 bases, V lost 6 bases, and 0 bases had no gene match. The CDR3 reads CASRTGGNSPLHF. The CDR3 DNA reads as TGTGCCAGCAGGACAGGGGGCAATTCACCCCTCCACTTT.